The sequence of this T cell receptor beta chain was determined in a study of glioma-infiltrating T cells after dendritic cell vaccination. Per the germline V gene, CDR1 is SNHLY and CDR2 is FYNNEI. The CDR3 extends over 15 amino acids. V was clipped by 7 bases and J by 5 bases; unmatched bases: 10. Profiled with immunoSEQ multiplex PCR; TCRdb holds only in-frame clones, not every one. The sample has around 60,000 clones, roughly nine tenths seen once; the top ten hold roughly 12%. Indicated time point: after dendritic cell vaccination, including at tumor progression/relapse. The sequenced sample was blood, obtained after dendritic cell vaccination. This receptor was obtained from a human donor with glioblastoma. The chain uses TRBV2 and TRBJ2-2, with TRBD2 identical over 7 bases. CDR3 sequence: CASNWRAGLTGELFF. Written as DNA, the CDR3 is TGTGCCAGCAATTGGAGAGCGGGATTAACCGGGGAGCTGTTTTTT.